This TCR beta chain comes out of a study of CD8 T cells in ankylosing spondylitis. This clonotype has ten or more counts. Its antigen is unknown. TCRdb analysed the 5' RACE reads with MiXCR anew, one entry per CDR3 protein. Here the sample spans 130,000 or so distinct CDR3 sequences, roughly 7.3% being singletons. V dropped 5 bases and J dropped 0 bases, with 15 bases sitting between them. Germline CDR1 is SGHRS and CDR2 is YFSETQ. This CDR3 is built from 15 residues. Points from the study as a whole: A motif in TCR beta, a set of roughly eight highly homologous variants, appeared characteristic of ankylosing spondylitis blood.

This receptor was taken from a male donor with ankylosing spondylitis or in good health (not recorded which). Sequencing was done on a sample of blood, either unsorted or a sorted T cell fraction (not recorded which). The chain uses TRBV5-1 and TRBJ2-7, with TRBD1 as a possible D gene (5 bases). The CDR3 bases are TGCGCCAGCAGTCTCCGAGGACACTTCTCCTACGAGCAGTACTTC. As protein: CASSLRGHFSYEQYF.